This is a list of T cell receptor beta chains from one sample in a study of blood T cell repertoires in COVID-19. TCRdb's table, derived via immunoSEQ multiplex PCR, lists solely in-frame clones and lacks some. This sample has about 180,000 clones, with about four fifths found just once. Sequencing input: peripheral blood. The receptor source for this set is a woman in her seventies with COVID-19, enrolled during active disease. The CDR3 runs from the conserved cysteine through the conserved F or W. The order of the fields is J gene, D gene, clone size, V gene, CDR3 protein, CDR3 DNA. D genes are given only for firm matches. Clone size is shown for a subset of rows, as once, few, many or a class of expanded clone.

>TRBJ1-1|-|-|TRBV27
CASSLEGRKNTEAFF
TGTGCCAGCAGTCTGGAGGGACGGAAGAACACTGAAGCTTTCTTT
>TRBJ2-5|-|-|TRBV29-1
CSVGWAETQYF
TGCAGCGTTGGCTGGGCCGAGACCCAGTACTTC
>TRBJ1-1|TRBD1|-|TRBV28
CASSEPGGRDTEAFF
TGTGCCAGCAGTGAACCAGGGGGCAGGGACACTGAAGCTTTCTTT
>TRBJ2-3|TRBD2|-|TRBV5-1
CASSVSSGTTDTQYF
TGCGCCAGCAGCGTCTCTAGCGGGACCACAGATACGCAGTATTTT
>TRBJ1-2|-|-|TRBV5-5
CASSFAGQMRDGYTF
TGTGCCAGCAGCTTCGCCGGACAAATGAGAGATGGCTACACCTTC
>TRBJ2-1|-|-|TRBV3-1/TRBV3-2
CASSHGTTTYNEQFF
TGTGCCAGCAGCCACGGGACAACAACCTACAATGAGCAGTTCTTC
>TRBJ1-1|-|-|TRBV27
CASSSQQGRRNTEAFF
TGTGCCAGCAGTTCGCAGCAGGGCCGGAGGAACACTGAAGCTTTCTTT
>TRBJ1-2|TRBD1|-|TRBV9
CASSVDRGVYGYTF
TGTGCCAGCAGCGTAGACAGGGGAGTCTATGGCTACACCTTC
>TRBJ2-3|TRBD2|-|TRBV10-3
CAISEFASGSGDTQYF
TGTGCCATCAGTGAGTTTGCTAGCGGGAGTGGGGATACGCAGTATTTT
>TRBJ2-6|TRBD1|-|TRBV7-2
CASSSPSDRALSGANVLTF
TGTGCCAGCAGCTCCCCCTCGGACAGGGCCCTCTCTGGGGCCAACGTCCTGACTTTC
>TRBJ2-1|-|few|TRBV9
CASSVALPNPLDEQFF
TGTGCCAGCAGCGTAGCTCTGCCTAACCCCCTGGATGAGCAGTTCTTC
>TRBJ2-1|-|-|TRBV19
CASSIMVNRVVQFF
TGTGCCAGTAGTATAATGGTTAACAGGGTTGTGCAGTTCTTC
>TRBJ2-2|TRBD1|-|TRBV19
CASSPGQGPGELFF
TGTGCCAGTAGTCCGGGACAGGGTCCCGGGGAGCTGTTTTTT
>TRBJ2-2|-|few|TRBV14
CASSQVWAGTGELFF
TGTGCCAGCAGCCAAGTATGGGCCGGCACCGGGGAGCTGTTTTTT
>TRBJ2-3|TRBD2|-|TRBV28
CASSLSGRTPGTDTQYF
TGTGCCAGCAGTTTAAGCGGGAGGACCCCTGGCACAGATACGCAGTATTTT
>TRBJ2-1|TRBD2|-|TRBV5-4
CASSLAPLAGGGYEQFF
TGTGCCAGCAGCTTGGCCCCTCTAGCGGGAGGGGGGTATGAGCAGTTCTTC
>TRBJ2-7|TRBD1|-|TRBV15
CATSRDRRDREEQYF
TGTGCCACCAGCAGAGATAGGCGGGACAGGGAAGAGCAGTACTTC
>TRBJ1-3|TRBD1|once|TRBV28
CASSGDRVGGNTIYF
TGTGCCAGCAGTGGGGACAGGGTCGGGGGAAACACCATATATTTT
>TRBJ2-3|TRBD2|-|TRBV5-1
CASSPTSGRGRDTQYF
TGCGCCAGCAGTCCTACTAGCGGGAGGGGAAGAGATACGCAGTATTTT
>TRBJ2-5|TRBD2|once|TRBV5-1
CASSLSTGTSLQTQYF
TGCGCCAGCAGCCTTTCAACCGGGACTAGCTTGCAGACCCAGTACTTC
>TRBJ1-1|TRBD1|-|TRBV19
CASSRGQTNTEAFF
TGTGCCAGTAGTAGGGGACAGACGAACACTGAAGCTTTCTTT
>TRBJ1-6|-|-|TRBV19
CASSTRQERSPLHF
TGTGCCAGTAGTACGCGACAGGAACGCTCACCCCTCCACTTT
>TRBJ2-5|TRBD2|once|TRBV18
CASSPPGLAGPLETQYF
TGTGCCAGCTCACCACCGGGACTAGCGGGACCCCTAGAGACCCAGTACTTC
>TRBJ2-5|-|-|TRBV29-1
CSVEGQGETQYF
TGCAGCGTTGAAGGTCAGGGAGAGACCCAGTACTTC
>TRBJ2-7|TRBD1|-|TRBV5-5
CASSSKGQGTYEQYF
TGTGCCAGCAGCTCGAAGGGACAGGGGACCTACGAGCAGTACTTC
>TRBJ1-1|-|-|TRBV10-3
CAISQTVNTEAFF
TGTGCCATCAGCCAGACAGTGAACACTGAAGCTTTCTTT
>TRBJ2-6|-|-|TRBV19
CASSLQIRVAGANVLTF
TGTGCCAGTAGCCTACAAATCAGGGTAGCTGGGGCCAACGTCCTGACTTTC
>TRBJ1-5|-|-|TRBV6-6
CASSYTTGNNQPQHF
TGTGCCAGCAGTTACACCACAGGGAACAATCAGCCCCAGCATTTT
>TRBJ1-1|-|-|TRBV4-1
CASSQMGGNTEAFF
TGCGCCAGCAGCCAAATGGGGGGGAACACTGAAGCTTTCTTT
>TRBJ1-2|-|-|TRBV27
CASISHGGMNGGYTF
TGTGCCAGCATCTCCCATGGGGGGATGAACGGTGGCTACACCTTC
>TRBJ2-1|TRBD1|-|TRBV5-1
CASSLDRGEQFF
TGCGCCAGCAGCTTGGACAGGGGTGAGCAGTTCTTC
>TRBJ1-1|-|-|TRBV2
CASRGRGTEAFF
TGTGCCAGCAGGGGGCGGGGGACTGAAGCTTTCTTT